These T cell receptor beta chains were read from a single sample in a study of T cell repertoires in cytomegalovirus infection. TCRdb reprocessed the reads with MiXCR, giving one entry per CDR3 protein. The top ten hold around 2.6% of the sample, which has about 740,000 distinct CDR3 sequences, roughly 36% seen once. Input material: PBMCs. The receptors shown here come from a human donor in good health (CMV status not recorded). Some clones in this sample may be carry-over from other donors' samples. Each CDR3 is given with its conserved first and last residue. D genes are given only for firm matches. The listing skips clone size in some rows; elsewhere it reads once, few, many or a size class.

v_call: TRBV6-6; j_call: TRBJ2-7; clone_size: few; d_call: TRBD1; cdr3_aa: CASSYQRGQGSWSSYEQYF; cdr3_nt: TGTGCCAGCAGTTACCAGAGAGGACAGGGGAGTTGGAGCTCCTACGAGCAGTACTTC
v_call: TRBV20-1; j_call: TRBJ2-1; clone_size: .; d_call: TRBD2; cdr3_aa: CSGQASGSIYNEQFF; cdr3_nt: TGCAGTGGACAGGCTAGCGGGAGTATCTACAATGAGCAGTTCTTC
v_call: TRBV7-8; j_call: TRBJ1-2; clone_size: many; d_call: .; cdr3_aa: CASSLVQSQLAVYTF; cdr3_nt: TGTGCCAGCAGCTTAGTACAGTCCCAGTTGGCGGTCTACACCTTC
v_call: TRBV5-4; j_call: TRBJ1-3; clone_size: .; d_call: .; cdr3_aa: CASRMGGGLGNTIYF; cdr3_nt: TGTGCCAGCAGGATGGGAGGGGGGCTAGGAAACACCATATATTTT
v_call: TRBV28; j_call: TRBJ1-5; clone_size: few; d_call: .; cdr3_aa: CASSSPGAGSNQPQHF; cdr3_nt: TGTGCCAGCAGCTCCCCAGGGGCTGGCAGCAATCAGCCCCAGCATTTT
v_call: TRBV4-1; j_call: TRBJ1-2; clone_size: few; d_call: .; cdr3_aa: CASSQDLGAANYGYTF; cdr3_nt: TGCGCCAGCAGCCAAGATCTTGGTGCAGCTAACTATGGCTACACCTTC
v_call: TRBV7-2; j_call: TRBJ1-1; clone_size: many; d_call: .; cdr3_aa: CASSPYSDRTNTEAFF; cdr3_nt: TGTGCCAGCAGCCCATATTCCGACAGGACGAACACTGAAGCTTTCTTT
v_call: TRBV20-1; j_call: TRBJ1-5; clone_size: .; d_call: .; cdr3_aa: CSAVNGFSNQPQHF; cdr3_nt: TGCAGTGCTGTTAACGGTTTTAGCAATCAGCCCCAGCATTTT
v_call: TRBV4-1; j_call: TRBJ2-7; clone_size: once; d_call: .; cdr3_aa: CASSQGRERAWEQYF; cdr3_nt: TGCGCCAGCAGCCAAGGACGGGAGAGGGCCTGGGAGCAGTACTTC
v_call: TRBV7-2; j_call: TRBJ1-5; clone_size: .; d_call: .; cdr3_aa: CASSLAAAAGPNQPPPF; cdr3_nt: TGTGCCAGCAGCTTAGCGGCCGCGGCGGGACCCAATCAGCCCCCGCCTTTT
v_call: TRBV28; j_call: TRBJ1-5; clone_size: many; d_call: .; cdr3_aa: CASSSSVLPGQPQHF; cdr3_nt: TGTGCCAGCAGCTCTAGTGTCCTACCGGGACAGCCCCAGCATTTT
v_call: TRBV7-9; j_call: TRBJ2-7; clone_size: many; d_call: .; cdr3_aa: CASSARLGYEQYF; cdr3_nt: TGTGCCAGCAGCGCCCGACTGGGCTACGAGCAGTACTTC
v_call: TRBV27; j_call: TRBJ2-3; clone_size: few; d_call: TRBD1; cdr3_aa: CASGQVKATDTQYF; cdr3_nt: TGTGCCAGCGGACAGGTTAAAGCCACAGATACGCAGTATTTT
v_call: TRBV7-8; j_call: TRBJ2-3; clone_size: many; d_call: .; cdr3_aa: CASSLEGFDTDTQYF; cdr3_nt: TGTGCCAGCAGCTTAGAAGGATTCGACACAGATACGCAGTATTTT
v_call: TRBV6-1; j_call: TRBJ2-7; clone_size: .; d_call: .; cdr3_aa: CASPPRGGGSYEQYF; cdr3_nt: TGTGCCAGCCCCCCACGAGGTGGCGGATCTTACGAGCAGTACTTC
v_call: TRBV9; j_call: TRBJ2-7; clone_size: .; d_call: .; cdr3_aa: CASSPRVGSYEQYF; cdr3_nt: TGTGCCAGCAGCCCTCGGGTGGGGTCCTACGAGCAGTACTTC
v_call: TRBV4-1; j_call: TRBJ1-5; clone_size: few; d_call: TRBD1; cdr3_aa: CASSQVGTALNQPQHF; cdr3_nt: TGCGCCAGCAGCCAAGTGGGGACAGCCCTTAATCAGCCCCAGCATTTT
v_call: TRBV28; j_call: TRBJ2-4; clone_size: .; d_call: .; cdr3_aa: CASTSGGLGKNIQYF; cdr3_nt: TGTGCCAGCACTTCCGGGGGGCTCGGCAAAAACATTCAGTACTTC
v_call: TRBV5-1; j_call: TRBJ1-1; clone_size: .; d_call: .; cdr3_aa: CASRNRDPNTEAFF; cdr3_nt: TGCGCCAGCAGGAACCGGGACCCGAACACTGAAGCTTTCTTT
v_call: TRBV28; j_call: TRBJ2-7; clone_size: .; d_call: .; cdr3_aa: CASGPPGISSYEQYF; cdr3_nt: TGTGCCAGCGGCCCCCCGGGGATTAGCTCCTACGAGCAGTACTTC